The clone carrying this T cell receptor (beta chain) was counted ten times or more. The antigen is undetermined. 5'RACE template switching added a universal primer site and UMIs to TCR cDNA. A single record per CDR3 protein comes from TCRdb applying MiXCR to the 5' RACE reads. The sample contains under 700,000 distinct CDR3 sequences, about a sixth of which appear only once. CDR1 and CDR2 (germline): DFQATT, SNEGSKA (reference sequence). The V end was cut by 2 bases, the J end by 2 bases, with 6 bases between. This CDR3 comprises 13 residues. The data are from a study of T cells after yellow fever vaccination. General study findings and limits: Weaker overall was a secondary response that nonetheless peaked faster, on day 5 versus 15. The CD4 and CD8 compartments had a small share of their clonotypes in common. Re-detected after boosting: most primary clones, 96% of CD4 and roughly 90% of CD8.

The sequenced sample was PBMCs, obtained 4 to 6 days after the first yellow fever vaccination. The chain links TRBV20-1 to TRBJ2-2; D gene uncertain. This TCR was sampled from a man between 18 and 29 years old who received the YFV17D yellow fever vaccine. The CDR3 loop is CSARPDNTGELFF. Written as DNA, the CDR3 is TGCAGTGCTAGACCCGACAACACCGGGGAGCTGTTTTTT.